This T cell receptor (beta chain) was recorded in a study of T cells in Graves' hyperthyroidism and ophthalmopathy. At least ten counts were recorded for this clonotype. Researchers took RNA transcripts and amplified the TCR beta CDR3 regions from them. First-round RT-PCR targeting the TCR CDR3 was performed with the HTBI primer set. TCRdb passed the multiplex PCR reads through MiXCR, listing each CDR3 protein once. The data hold over 650,000 distinct CDR3 sequences, with roughly 15% observed a single time. Trimming cost V 1 base and J 9 bases, with 10 bases left between them. The CDR3 extends over 12 amino acids.

The sequenced material came from blood. This receptor was taken from a man between 18 and 35 years old with Graves' hyperthyroidism. V usage is TRBV12-3 or TRBV12-4 and J usage is TRBJ2-7; D is uncertain. CDR3 sequence (DNA): TGTGCCAGCAGTTTAGGCCCGCCGGGGCAGTACTTC. Amino acids: CASSLGPPGQYF.